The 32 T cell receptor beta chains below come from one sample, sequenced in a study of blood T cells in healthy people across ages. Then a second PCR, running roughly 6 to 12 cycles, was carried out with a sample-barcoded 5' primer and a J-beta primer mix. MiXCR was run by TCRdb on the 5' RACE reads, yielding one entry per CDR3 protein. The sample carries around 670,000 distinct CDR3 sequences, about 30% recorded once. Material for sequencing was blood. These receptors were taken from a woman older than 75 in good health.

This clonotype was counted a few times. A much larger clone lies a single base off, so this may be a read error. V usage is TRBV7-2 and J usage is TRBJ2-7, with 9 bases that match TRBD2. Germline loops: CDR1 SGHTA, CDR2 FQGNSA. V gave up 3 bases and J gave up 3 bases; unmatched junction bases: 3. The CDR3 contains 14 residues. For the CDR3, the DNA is TGTGCCAGCAGCTTGACTAGCGGACACTACGAGCAGTACTTC. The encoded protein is CASSLTSGHYEQYF.

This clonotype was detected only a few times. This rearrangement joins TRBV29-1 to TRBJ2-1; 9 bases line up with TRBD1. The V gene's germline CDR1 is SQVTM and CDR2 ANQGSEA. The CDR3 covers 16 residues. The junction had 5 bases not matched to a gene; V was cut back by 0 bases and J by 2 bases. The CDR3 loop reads CSVEDHGDRAYNEQFF. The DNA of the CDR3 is TGCAGCGTTGAAGATCATGGGGACAGGGCCTACAATGAGCAGTTCTTC.

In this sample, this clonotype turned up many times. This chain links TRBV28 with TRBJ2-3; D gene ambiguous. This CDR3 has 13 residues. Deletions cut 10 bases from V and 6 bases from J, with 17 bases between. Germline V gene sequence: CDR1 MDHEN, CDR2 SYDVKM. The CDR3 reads CAIHQALTDTQYF. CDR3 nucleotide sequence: TGTGCCATCCATCAGGCGTTAACGGATACGCAGTATTTT.

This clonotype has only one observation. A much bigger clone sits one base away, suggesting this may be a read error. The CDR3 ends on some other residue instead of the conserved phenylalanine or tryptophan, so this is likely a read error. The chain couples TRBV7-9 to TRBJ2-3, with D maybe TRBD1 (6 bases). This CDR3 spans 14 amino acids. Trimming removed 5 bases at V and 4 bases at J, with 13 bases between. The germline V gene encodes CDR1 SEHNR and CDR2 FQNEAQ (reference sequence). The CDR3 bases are TGTGCCAGCAGCCTAACAGGGATCGCAGATACGCAGTATGTT. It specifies CASSLTGIADTQYV.

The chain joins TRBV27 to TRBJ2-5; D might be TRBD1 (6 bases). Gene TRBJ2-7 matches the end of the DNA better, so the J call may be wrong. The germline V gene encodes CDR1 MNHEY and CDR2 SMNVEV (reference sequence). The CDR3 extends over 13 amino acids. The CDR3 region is CASSWTAGYEQYF. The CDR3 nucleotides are TGTGCCAGCAGTTGGACAGCCGGTTACGAGCAGTACTTC.

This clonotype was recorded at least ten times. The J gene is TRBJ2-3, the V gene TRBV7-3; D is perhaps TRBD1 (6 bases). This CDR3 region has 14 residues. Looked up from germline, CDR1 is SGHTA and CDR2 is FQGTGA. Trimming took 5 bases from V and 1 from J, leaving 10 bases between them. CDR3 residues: CASSPGAGTDTQYF. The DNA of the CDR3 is TGTGCCAGCAGCCCAGGGGCAGGCACAGATACGCAGTATTTT.

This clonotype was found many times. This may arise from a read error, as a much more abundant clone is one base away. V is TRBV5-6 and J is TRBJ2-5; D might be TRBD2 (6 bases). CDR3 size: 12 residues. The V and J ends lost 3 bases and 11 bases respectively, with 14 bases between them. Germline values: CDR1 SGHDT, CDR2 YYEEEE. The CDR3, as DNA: TGTGCCAGCAGCTCCACCGGGACTGAGCAGTACTTC. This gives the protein CASSSTGTEQYF.

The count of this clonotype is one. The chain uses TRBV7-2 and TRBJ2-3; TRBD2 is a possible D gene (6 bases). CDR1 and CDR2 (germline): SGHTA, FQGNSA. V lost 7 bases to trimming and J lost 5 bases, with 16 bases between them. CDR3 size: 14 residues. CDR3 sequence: CTSMWAGLGDTQYF. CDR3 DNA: TGTACCAGCATGTGGGCGGGACTTGGAGATACGCAGTATTTT.

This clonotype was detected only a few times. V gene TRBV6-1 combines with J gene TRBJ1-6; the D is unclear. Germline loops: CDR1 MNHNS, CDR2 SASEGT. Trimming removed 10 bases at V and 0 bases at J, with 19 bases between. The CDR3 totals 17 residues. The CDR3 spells CATYPRGVSSYNSPLHF. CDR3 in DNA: TGTGCCACCTACCCTAGAGGAGTCAGCTCCTATAATTCACCCCTCCACTTT.

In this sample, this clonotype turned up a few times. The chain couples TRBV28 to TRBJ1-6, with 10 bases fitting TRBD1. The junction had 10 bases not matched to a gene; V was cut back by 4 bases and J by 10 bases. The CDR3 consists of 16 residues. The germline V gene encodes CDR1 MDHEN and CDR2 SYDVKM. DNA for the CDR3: TGTGCCAGCAGTTCGCCGACAGGGGGCGTCGGGTCACCCCTCCACTTT. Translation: CASSSPTGGVGSPLHF.

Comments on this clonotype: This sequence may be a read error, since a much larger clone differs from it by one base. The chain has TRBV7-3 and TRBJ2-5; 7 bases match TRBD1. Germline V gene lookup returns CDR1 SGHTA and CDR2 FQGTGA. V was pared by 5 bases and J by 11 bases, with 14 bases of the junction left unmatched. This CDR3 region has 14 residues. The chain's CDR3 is CASSAPDRDNEQYF. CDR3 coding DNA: TGTGCCAGCAGCGCCCCCGACAGGGACAATGAGCAGTACTTC.

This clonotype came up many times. CDR3 in amino acids: CASSSSAGYADTQYF. For the CDR3, the DNA is TGCGCCAGCAGCTCCTCAGCGGGTTACGCAGATACGCAGTATTTT. This chain uses TRBV5-1 with TRBJ2-3; maybe TRBD2 (6 bases). This CDR3 region has 15 residues. Trimming removed 3 bases from V and 4 bases from J, with 15 bases in between. Germline CDR1 and CDR2: SGHRS and YFSETQ.

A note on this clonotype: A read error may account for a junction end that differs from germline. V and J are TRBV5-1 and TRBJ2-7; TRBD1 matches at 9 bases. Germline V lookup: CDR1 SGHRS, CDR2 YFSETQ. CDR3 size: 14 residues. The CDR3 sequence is CASRLTGGNYEQYF. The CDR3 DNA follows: TGCGCCAGCCGCTTGACAGGGGGTAATTACGAGCAGTACTTC.

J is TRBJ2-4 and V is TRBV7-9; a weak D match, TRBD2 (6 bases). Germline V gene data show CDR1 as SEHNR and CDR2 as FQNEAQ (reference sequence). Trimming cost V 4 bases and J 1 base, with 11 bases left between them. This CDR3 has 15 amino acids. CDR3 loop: CASSSSGGAKNIQYF. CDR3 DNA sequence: TGTGCCAGCAGCTCATCAGGAGGGGCCAAAAACATTCAGTACTTC.

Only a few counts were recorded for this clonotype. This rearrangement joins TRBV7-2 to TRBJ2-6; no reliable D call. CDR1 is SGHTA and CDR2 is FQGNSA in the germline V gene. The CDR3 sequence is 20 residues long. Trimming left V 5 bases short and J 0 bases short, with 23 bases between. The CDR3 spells CASSDGYLSVTFSGANVLTF. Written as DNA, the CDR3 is TGTGCCAGCAGCGACGGCTACTTGAGCGTGACCTTCTCTGGGGCCAACGTCCTGACTTTC.

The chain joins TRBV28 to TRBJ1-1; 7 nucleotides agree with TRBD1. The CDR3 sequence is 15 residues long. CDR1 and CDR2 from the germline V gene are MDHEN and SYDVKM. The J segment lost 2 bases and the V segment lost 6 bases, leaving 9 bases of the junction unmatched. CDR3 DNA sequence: TGTGCCAGCAGCTTTGGACAGGCGTTCAACACTGAAGCTTTCTTT. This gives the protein CASSFGQAFNTEAFF.

CDR3 DNA: TGTGCCAGCAGAGGAAGGGGACACCTGCCCTACGAGCAGTACTTC. Residues: CASRGRGHLPYEQYF. The V call is TRBV2, the J call TRBJ2-7; a possible D gene is TRBD1 (6 bases). With 6 bases removed from V and 2 bases from J, the gap between germline ends came to 17 bases. This CDR3 spans 15 amino acids. The germline gives CDR1 SNHLY, CDR2 FYNNEI.

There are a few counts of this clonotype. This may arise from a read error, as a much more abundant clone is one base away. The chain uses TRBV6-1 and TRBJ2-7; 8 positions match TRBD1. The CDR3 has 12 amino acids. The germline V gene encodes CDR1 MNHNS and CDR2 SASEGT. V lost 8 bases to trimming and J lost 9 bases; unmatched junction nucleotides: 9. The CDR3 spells CASLDRENGQYF. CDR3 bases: TGTGCCAGCCTGGACAGGGAGAACGGGCAGTACTTC.

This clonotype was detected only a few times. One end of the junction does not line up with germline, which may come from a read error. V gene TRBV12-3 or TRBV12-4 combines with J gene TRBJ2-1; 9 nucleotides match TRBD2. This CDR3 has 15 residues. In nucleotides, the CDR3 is TGTGCCAGCATTTTAGGGTCTCAGCGGGGGGTTGAGCAGTTCTTC. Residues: CASILGSQRGVEQFF.

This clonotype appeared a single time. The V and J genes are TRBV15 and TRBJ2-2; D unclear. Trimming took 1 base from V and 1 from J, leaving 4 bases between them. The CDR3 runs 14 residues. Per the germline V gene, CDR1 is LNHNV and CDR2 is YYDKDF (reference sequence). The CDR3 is CATSRVRNTGELFF. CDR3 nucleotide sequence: TGTGCCACCAGCAGAGTCAGGAACACCGGGGAGCTGTTTTTT.

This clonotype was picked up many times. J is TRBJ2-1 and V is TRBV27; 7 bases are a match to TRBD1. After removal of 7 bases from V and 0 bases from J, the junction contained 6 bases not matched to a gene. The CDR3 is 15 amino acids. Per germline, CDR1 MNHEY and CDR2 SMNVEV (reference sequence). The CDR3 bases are TGTGCCAGCAAAACGGGACAGTCCTCCTACAATGAGCAGTTCTTC. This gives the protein CASKTGQSSYNEQFF.

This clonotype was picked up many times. The CDR3 loop is CASSHGTGYEKLFF. CDR3 bases: TGTGCCAGCAGTCACGGGACAGGGTATGAAAAACTGTTTTTT. V and J are TRBV11-2 and TRBJ1-4, with 9 bases fitting TRBD1. Trimming at V came to 6 bases and at J to 6 bases, leaving 5 bases not matched to a gene. The CDR3 has 14 residues. Germline CDR1 is SGHAT and CDR2 is FQNNGV. The variable domain in full, completed from reference TRBV11-2 and TRBJ1-4, reads EAGVAQSPRYKIIEKRQSVAFWCNPISGHATLYWYQQILGQGPKLLIQFQNNGVVDDSQLPKDRFSAERLKGVDSTLKIQPAKLEDSAVYLCASSHGTGYEKLFFGSGTQLSVL.

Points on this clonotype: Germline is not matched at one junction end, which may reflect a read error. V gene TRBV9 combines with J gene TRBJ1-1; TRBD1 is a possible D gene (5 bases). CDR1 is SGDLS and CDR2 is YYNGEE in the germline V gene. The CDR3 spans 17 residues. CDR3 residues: CAGSPYPGDDMNTEAFF. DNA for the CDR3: TGTGCCGGCAGCCCCTATCCGGGGGACGACATGAACACTGAAGCTTTCTTT.

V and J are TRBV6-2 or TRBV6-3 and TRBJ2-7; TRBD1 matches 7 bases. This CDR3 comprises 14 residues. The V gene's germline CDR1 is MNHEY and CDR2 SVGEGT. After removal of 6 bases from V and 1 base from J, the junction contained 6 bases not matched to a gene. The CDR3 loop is CASRGQRVSYEQYF. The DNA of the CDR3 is TGTGCCAGCAGGGGACAGAGGGTGTCCTACGAGCAGTACTTC.

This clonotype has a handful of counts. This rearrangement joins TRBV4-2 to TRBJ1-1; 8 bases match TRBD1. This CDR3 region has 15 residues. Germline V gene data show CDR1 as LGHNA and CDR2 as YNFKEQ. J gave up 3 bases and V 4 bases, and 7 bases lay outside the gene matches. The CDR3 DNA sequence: TGTGCCAGCAGCCTAAGCCAGACAGGGGACACTGAAGCTTTCTTT. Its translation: CASSLSQTGDTEAFF.

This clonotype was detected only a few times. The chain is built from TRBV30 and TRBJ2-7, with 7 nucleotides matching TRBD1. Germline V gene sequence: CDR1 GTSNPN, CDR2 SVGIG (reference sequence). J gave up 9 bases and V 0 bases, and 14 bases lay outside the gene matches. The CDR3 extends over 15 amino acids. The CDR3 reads CAWSVRAGGKSGQYF. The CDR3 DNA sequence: TGTGCCTGGAGTGTACGGGCAGGGGGTAAGAGTGGGCAGTACTTC. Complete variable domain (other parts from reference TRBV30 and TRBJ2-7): SQTIHQWPATLVQPVGSPLSLECTVEGTSNPNLYWYRQAAGRGLQLLFYSVGIGQISSEVPQNLSASRPQDRQFILSSKKLLLSDSGFYLCAWSVRAGGKSGQYFGPGTRLTVT.

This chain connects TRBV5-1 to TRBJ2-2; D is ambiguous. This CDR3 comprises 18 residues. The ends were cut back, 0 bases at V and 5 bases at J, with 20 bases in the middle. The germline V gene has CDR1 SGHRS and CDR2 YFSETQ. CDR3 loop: CASSLVPLTAQSTGELFF. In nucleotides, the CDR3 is TGCGCCAGCAGCTTGGTACCCCTGACCGCACAGAGTACCGGGGAGCTGTTTTTT.

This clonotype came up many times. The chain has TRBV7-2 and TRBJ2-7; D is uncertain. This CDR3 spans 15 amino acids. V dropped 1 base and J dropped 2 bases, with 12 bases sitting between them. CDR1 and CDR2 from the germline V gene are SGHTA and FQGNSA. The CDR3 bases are TGTGCCAGCAGCTTAGGCATCCAGGCGGCCTACGAGCAGTACTTC. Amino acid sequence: CASSLGIQAAYEQYF.

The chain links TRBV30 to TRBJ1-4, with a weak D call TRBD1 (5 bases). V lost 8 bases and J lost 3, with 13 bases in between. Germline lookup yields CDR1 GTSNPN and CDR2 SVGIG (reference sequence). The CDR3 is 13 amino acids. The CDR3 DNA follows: TGTGCCCATGGGCAGGGCTCTAATGAAAAACTGTTTTTT. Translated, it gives CAHGQGSNEKLFF.

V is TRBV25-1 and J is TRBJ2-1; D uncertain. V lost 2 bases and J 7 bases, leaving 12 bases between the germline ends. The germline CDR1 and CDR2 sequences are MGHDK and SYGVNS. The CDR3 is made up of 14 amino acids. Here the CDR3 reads CASSERLPGNEQFF. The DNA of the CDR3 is TGTGCCAGCAGTGAAAGACTCCCTGGGAATGAGCAGTTCTTC.

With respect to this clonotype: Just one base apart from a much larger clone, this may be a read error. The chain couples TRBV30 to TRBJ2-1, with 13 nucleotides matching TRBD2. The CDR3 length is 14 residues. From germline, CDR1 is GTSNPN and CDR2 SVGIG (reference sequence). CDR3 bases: TGTACCTGGACTAGCGGGGGATCCTACAATGAGCAGTTCTTC. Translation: CTWTSGGSYNEQFF.

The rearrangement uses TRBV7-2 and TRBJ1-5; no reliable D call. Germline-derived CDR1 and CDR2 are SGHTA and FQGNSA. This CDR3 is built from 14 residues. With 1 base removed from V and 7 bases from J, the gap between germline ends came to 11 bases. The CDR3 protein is CASSLGPAGQPQHF. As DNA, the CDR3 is TGTGCCAGCAGCTTAGGCCCTGCGGGGCAGCCCCAGCATTTT.